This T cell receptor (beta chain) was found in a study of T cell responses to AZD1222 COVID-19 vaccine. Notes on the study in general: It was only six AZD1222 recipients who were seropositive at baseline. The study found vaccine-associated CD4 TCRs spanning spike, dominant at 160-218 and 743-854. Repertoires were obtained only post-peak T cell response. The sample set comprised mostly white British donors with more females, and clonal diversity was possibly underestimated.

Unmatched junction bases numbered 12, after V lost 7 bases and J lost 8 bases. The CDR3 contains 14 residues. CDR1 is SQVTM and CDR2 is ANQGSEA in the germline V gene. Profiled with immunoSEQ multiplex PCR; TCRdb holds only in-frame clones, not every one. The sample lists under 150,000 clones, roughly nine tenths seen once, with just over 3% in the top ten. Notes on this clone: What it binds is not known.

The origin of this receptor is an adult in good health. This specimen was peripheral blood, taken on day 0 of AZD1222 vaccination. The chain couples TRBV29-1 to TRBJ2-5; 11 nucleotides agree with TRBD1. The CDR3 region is CSADRGQGSTTQYF. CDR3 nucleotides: TGCAGCGCGGACAGGGGGCAGGGAAGTACAACCCAGTACTTC.